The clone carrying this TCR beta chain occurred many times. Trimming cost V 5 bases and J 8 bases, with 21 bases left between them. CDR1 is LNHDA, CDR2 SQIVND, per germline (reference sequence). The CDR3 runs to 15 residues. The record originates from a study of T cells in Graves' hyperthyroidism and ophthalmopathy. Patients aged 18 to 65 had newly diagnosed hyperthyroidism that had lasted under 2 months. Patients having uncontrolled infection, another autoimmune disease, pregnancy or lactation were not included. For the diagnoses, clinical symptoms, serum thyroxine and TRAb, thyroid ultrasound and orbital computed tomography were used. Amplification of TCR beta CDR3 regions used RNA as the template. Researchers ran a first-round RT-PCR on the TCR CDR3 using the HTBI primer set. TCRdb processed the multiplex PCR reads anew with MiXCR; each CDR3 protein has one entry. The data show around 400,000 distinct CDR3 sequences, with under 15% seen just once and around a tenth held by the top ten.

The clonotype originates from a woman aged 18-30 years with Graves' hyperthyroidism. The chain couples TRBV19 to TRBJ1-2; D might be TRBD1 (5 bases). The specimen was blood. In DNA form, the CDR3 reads TGTGCCAGTAGTCTCCCGGGGCCTAGGACGGAAGGCTACACCTTC. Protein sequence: CASSLPGPRTEGYTF.